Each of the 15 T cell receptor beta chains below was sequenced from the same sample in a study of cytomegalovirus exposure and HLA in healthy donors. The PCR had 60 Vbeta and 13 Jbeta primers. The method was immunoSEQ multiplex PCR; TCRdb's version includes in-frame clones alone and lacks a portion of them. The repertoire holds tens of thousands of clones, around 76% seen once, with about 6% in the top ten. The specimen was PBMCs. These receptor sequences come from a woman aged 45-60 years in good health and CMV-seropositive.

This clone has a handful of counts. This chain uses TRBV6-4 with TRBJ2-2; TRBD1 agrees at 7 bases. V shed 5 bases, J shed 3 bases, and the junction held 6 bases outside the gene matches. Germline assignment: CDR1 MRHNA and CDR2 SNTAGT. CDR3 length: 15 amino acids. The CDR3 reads CASSPGQVHTGELFF. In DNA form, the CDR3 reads TGTGCCAGCAGTCCCGGACAGGTCCACACCGGGGAGCTGTTTTTT.

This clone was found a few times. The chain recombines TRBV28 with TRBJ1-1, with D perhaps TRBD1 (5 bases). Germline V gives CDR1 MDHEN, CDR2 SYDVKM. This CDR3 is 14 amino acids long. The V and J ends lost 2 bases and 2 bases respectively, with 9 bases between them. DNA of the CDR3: TGTGCCAGCAGTTTACCGACAGAAAACACTGAAGCTTTCTTT. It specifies CASSLPTENTEAFF.

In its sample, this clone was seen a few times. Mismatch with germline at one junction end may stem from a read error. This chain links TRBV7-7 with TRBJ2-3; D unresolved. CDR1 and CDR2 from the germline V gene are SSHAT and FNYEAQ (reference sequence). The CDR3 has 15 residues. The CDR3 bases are TGTGCTAGCAGCTTAAGCTTTTCTAGCACAGATACGCAGTATTTT. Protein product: CASSLSFSSTDTQYF.

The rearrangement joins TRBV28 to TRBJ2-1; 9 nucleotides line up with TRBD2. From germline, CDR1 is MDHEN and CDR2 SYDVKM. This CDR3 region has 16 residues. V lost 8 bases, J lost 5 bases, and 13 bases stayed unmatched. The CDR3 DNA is TGTGCCAGCCCTCCTCCGGGACTAGCTAACCACAATGAGCAGTTCTTC. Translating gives CASPPPGLANHNEQFF.

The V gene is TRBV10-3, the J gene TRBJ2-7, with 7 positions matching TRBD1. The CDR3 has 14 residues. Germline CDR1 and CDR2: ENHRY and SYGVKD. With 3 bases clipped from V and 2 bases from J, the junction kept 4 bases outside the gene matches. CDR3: CAISEGDRAYEQYF. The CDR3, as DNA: TGTGCCATCAGTGAAGGGGACAGAGCCTACGAGCAGTACTTC.

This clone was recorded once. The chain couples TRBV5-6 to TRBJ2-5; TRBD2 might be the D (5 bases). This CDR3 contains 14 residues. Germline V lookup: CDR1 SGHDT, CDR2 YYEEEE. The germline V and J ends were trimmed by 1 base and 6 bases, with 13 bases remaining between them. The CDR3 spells CASSLTRILQTQYF. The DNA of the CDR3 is TGTGCCAGCAGCTTGACTAGGATCTTGCAGACCCAGTACTTC.

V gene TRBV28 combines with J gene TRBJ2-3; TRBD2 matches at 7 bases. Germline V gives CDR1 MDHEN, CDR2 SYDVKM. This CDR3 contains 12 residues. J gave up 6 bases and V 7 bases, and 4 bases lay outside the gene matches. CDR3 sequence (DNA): TGTGCCAGCAAGACTAGCATCGATACGCAGTATTTT. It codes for CASKTSIDTQYF. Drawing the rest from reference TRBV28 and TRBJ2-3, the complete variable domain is DVKVTQSSRYLVKRTGEKVFLECVQDMDHENMFWYRQDPGLGLRLIYFSYDVKMKEKGDIPEGYSVSREKKERFSLILESASTNQTSMYLCASKTSIDTQYFGPGTRLTVL.

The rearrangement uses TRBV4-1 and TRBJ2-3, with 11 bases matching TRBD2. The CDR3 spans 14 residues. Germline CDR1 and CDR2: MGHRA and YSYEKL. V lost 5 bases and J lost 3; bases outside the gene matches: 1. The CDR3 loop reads CASSRLAGTDTQYF. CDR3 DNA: TGCGCCAGCAGCAGACTAGCGGGAACAGATACGCAGTATTTT.

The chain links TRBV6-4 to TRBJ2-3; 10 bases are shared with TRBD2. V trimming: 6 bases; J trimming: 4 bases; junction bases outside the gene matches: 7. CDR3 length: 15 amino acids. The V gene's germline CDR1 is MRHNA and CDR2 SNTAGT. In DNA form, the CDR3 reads TGTGCCAGCAGCGCCGCTAGCGGGAGCGCAGATACGCAGTATTTT. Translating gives CASSAASGSADTQYF.

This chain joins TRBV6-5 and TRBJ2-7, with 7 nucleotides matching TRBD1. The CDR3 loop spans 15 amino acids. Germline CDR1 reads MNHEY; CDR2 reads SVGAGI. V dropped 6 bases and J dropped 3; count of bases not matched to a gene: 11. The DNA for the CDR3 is TGTGCCAGCAGGGTGGGTCTCGGGACAGACTACGAGCAGTACTTC. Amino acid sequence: CASRVGLGTDYEQYF.

The CDR3 sequence: CASSQPGATNEKLFF. As DNA, the CDR3 is TGTGCCAGCAGTCAGCCCGGGGCAACTAATGAAAAACTGTTTTTT. The rearrangement joins TRBV7-6 to TRBJ1-4, with D unclear. Germline V lookup: CDR1 SGHVS, CDR2 FNYEAQ. V lost 6 bases and J 0 bases, leaving 11 bases between the germline ends. This CDR3 comprises 15 residues.

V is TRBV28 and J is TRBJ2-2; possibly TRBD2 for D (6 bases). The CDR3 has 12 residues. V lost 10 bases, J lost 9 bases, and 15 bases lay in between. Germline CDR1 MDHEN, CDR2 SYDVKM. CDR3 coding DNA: TGTGCCACCCGCGGGGCGAACAGGGAGCTGTTTTTT. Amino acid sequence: CATRGANRELFF.

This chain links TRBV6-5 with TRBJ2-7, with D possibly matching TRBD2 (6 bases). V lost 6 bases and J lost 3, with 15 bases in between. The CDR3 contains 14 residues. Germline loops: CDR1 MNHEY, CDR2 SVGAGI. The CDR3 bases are TGTGCCAGCAGCGACAGTACCGGGGGCTACGAGCAGTACTTC. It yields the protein CASSDSTGGYEQYF.

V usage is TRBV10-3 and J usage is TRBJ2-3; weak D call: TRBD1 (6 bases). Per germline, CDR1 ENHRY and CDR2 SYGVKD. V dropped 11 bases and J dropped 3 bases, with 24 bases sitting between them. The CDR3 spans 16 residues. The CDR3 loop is CASKTTQGSSTDTQYF. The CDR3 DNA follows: TGTGCCTCAAAGACGACACAGGGAAGTAGTACAGATACGCAGTATTTT.

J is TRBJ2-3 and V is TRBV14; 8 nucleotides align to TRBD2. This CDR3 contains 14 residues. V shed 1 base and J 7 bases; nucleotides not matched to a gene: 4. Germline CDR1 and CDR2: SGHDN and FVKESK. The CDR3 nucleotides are TGTGCCAGCAGCCAAGCGGGAGGGATTAATACGCAGTATTTT. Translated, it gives CASSQAGGINTQYF.